The 14 T cell receptor beta chains below were found in one sample sequenced in a study of T cell repertoires in aging, cancer and after chemotherapy. A mixed TRB-A/B primer pool amplified rearranged TRB by multiplex touch-down PCR. One entry per CDR3 protein results from TCRdb running MiXCR on the multiplex PCR reads. Of fewer than 15,000 distinct CDR3 sequences listed, 25% to 30% are singletons. The template was genomic DNA from peripheral blood, not RNA. Sequenced: blood. The receptor set was obtained from a human donor with a blood cancer.

This clonotype was observed once. The chain combines TRBV7-9 with TRBJ2-4; 10 nucleotides line up with TRBD2. V dropped 5 bases and J dropped 3; count of bases not matched to a gene: 7. CDR1 SEHNR and CDR2 FQNEAQ come from the germline V gene (reference sequence). This CDR3 is built from 16 residues. This CDR3 is CASSQAGGKSKNIQYF. The CDR3 nucleotides read TGTGCCAGCAGCCAAGCGGGGGGGAAAAGCAAAAACATTCAGTACTTC.

V is TRBV20-1 and J is TRBJ2-2; 7 nucleotides agree with TRBD1. CDR3 length: 14 amino acids. The J segment lost 3 bases and the V segment lost 6 bases, leaving 7 bases of the junction unmatched. Germline V CDR1 and CDR2: DFQATT, SNEGSKA (reference sequence). The CDR3 sequence: CSATTGKDTGELFF. The DNA for the CDR3 is TGCAGTGCAACGACAGGGAAGGACACCGGGGAGCTGTTTTTT.

This clonotype was picked up a small number of times. The V call is TRBV14, the J call TRBJ2-5; 8 bases agree with TRBD2. V was pared by 0 bases and J by 1 base, with 4 bases of the junction left unmatched. Germline V lookup: CDR1 SGHDN, CDR2 FVKESK. The CDR3 consists of 16 residues. CDR3 amino acids: CASSQDTAGVQETQYF. CDR3 DNA: TGTGCCAGCAGCCAAGATACAGCGGGGGTCCAAGAGACCCAGTACTTC.

For this clonotype: A much bigger clone sits one base away, suggesting this may be a read error. This chain links TRBV19 with TRBJ1-5; D unclear. V lost 2 bases and J 4 bases, leaving 12 bases between the germline ends. This CDR3 is 15 amino acids long. CDR1 LNHDA and CDR2 SQIVND come from the germline V gene (reference sequence). The CDR3 DNA reads as TGTGCCAGTAGTATACAAGGGCATGGGAATCAGCCCCAGCATTTT. Its translation is CASSIQGHGNQPQHF.

By frequency in the sample, this clonotype is medium-sized. The V call is TRBV27, the J call TRBJ2-2; 10 nucleotides match TRBD2. Looked up from germline, CDR1 is MNHEY and CDR2 is SMNVEV (reference sequence). With 2 bases clipped from V and 6 bases from J, the junction kept 3 bases outside the gene matches. This CDR3 has 15 amino acids. CDR3 amino acids: CASSLSGGAAGELFF. For the CDR3, the DNA is TGTGCCAGCAGTTTAAGCGGGGGGGCTGCCGGGGAGCTGTTTTTT.

The rearrangement links TRBV7-9 to TRBJ2-1; weak D call: TRBD1 (6 bases). Between the trimmed V and J ends, which lost 2 bases and 6 bases, there was a span of 14 bases. This CDR3 contains 15 residues. Germline-derived CDR1 and CDR2 are SEHNR and FQNEAQ (reference sequence). CDR3 sequence: CASSLLGQTFNEQFF. CDR3 bases: TGTGCCAGCAGCTTATTAGGACAGACGTTCAATGAGCAGTTCTTC.

This clonotype rates as medium-sized. The chain combines TRBV27 with TRBJ2-5; the match to TRBD2 covers 11 bases. The CDR3 loop spans 18 amino acids. CDR1 and CDR2 from the germline V gene are MNHEY and SMNVEV (reference sequence). The V segment lost 2 bases and the J segment 1 base; nucleotides outside the gene matches: 9. The CDR3 sequence: CASSLGHVAGGPQETQYF. The CDR3 DNA reads as TGTGCCAGCAGTTTAGGACACGTAGCGGGAGGGCCCCAAGAGACCCAGTACTTC.

The chain is built from TRBV10-3 and TRBJ2-5, with a possible D match to TRBD1 (6 bases). CDR1 ENHRY and CDR2 SYGVKD come from the germline V gene. Trimming shortened V by 0 bases and J by 4 bases, and 15 bases separated the two germline ends. CDR3 length equals 16 residues. The CDR3, as DNA: TGTGCCATCAGTGAGTCCCCTTTTGGGGGCTCAGAGACCCAGTACTTC. Its translation is CAISESPFGGSETQYF.

The rearrangement uses TRBV12-3 or TRBV12-4 and TRBJ2-1; 7 bases match TRBD2. CDR3 length equals 14 residues. V lost 9 bases, J lost 0 bases, and 5 bases stayed unmatched. The CDR3 DNA is TGTGCCAGTGGGGGGGAGAGCTCCTACAATGAGCAGTTCTTC. This translates into CASGGESSYNEQFF.

In this sample, this clonotype turned up once. The gene calls are TRBV6-5 and TRBJ1-5; 10 nucleotides align to TRBD1. Germline loops: CDR1 MNHEY, CDR2 SVGAGI. V was pared by 5 bases and J by 2 bases, with 6 bases of the junction left unmatched. This CDR3 spans 16 amino acids. The CDR3 sequence: CASSPGQGFGNQPQHF. Written as DNA, the CDR3 is TGTGCCAGCAGTCCGGGACAGGGGTTCGGCAATCAGCCCCAGCATTTT.

In the case of this clonotype: This may arise from a read error, as a much more abundant clone is one base away. The chain combines TRBV6-5 with TRBJ1-1; D is unresolved. V was pared by 2 bases and J by 1 base, with 8 bases between. Germline values: CDR1 MNHEY, CDR2 SVGAGI. The CDR3 runs to 14 residues. This CDR3 is CASSYTNTNTEAFF. The CDR3 DNA follows: TGTGCCAGCAGTTACACGAACACGAACACTGAAGCTTTCTTT.

Relative to its sample, this clonotype is medium-sized. The chain has TRBV29-1 and TRBJ1-1, with D perhaps TRBD1 (6 bases). V lost 6 bases to trimming and J lost 0 bases, with 11 bases between them. The germline V gene encodes CDR1 SQVTM and CDR2 ANQGSEA. The CDR3 runs to 13 residues. The CDR3 protein is CSVAGVMNTEAFF. The CDR3 bases are TGCAGCGTCGCAGGGGTAATGAACACTGAAGCTTTCTTT. Full variable domain (remainder filled in from reference TRBV29-1 and TRBJ1-1): SAVISQKPSRDICQRGTSLTIQCQVDSQVTMMFWYRQQPGQSLTLIATANQGSEATYESGFVIDKFPISRPNLTFSTLTVSNMSPEDSSIYLCSVAGVMNTEAFFGQGTRLTVV.

The chain employs TRBV13 and TRBJ2-7; D might be TRBD1 or TRBD2, each matching 5 bases. Germline CDR1 and CDR2: PRHDT and FYEKMQ (reference sequence). This CDR3 is built from 12 residues. CDR3 loop: CVSSLGPGEQYV. In DNA, the CDR3 is TGTGTCAGCAGCCTGGGACCGGGTGAGCAGTACGTC.

Ten or more counts support this clonotype. V is TRBV5-4 and J is TRBJ1-2; D might be TRBD1 (5 bases). V was pared by 0 bases and J by 8 bases, with 17 bases between. The CDR3 extends over 15 amino acids. Germline CDR1 and CDR2: SGHNT and YYREEE (reference sequence). The CDR3 DNA reads TGTGCCAGCAGCTTGGCTTACATCGGGGGGTACGGCTACACCTTC. Protein product: CASSLAYIGGYGYTF.